A selection of T cell receptor beta chains follows, all from one sample in a study of T cells in Graves' hyperthyroidism and ophthalmopathy. TCRdb processed the multiplex PCR reads anew with MiXCR; each CDR3 protein has one entry. The table lists approximately 610,000 distinct CDR3 sequences, roughly 15% of them singletons. The sequencing sample was made of blood. The source of these receptors is a middle-aged woman with Graves' ophthalmopathy. The CDR3 runs from the conserved cysteine through the conserved F or W. The D gene is left open where the match is weak. Clone size is given for some rows only: seen once, a few or many times, or a class if the clone is expanded.

d_call	clone_size	cdr3_length	v_call	j_call	cdr3_nt	cdr3_aa
.	few	14	TRBV30	TRBJ2-5	TGTGCCTGGACCTCGGACTACTCCCAAGAGACCCAGTACTTC	CAWTSDYSQETQYF
TRBD1	many	14	TRBV12-3/TRBV12-4	TRBJ2-2	TGTGCCAGCATCGGGACAGGGAACACCGGGGAGCTGTTTTTT	CASIGTGNTGELFF
.	many	17	TRBV28	TRBJ2-5	TGTGCCAGCAGTCAAAACCTAGGCGGACCACAGGCGGAGACCCAGTACTTC	CASSQNLGGPQAETQYF
.	many	15	TRBV20-1	TRBJ2-3	TGCAGTGCCCAAAGTCAGGGAGTCGATACAGATACGCAGTATTTT	CSAQSQGVDTDTQYF
TRBD2	.	16	TRBV2	TRBJ2-5	TGTGCCAGCAGTGAAGGGACTAGCGGCAACAGTGGGACCCAGTACTTC	CASSEGTSGNSGTQYF
TRBD2	.	17	TRBV4-2	TRBJ2-1	TGTGCCAGCAGCCCCTCGACTAGCGGCCAAATGAACAATGAGCAGTTCTTC	CASSPSTSGQMNNEQFF
.	.	16	TRBV4-3	TRBJ1-2	TGCGCCAGCAGCCAAGATCCGAGGGTAGGGAACTATGGCTACACCTTC	CASSQDPRVGNYGYTF
.	many	15	TRBV5-1	TRBJ2-5	TGCGCCAGCTCCGGGCAGGCTAGCGATGCAGAGACCCAGTACTTC	CASSGQASDAETQYF
TRBD2	many	15	TRBV15	TRBJ2-7	TGTGCCACCAGCAGAGCTAGCGGGCGGCCTTACGAGCAGTACTTC	CATSRASGRPYEQYF
TRBD2	many	16	TRBV12-3/TRBV12-4	TRBJ2-7	TGTGCCAGCAGCCGGGGGACTAGCGGGTCTCCCTACGAGCAGTACTTC	CASSRGTSGSPYEQYF
.	many	15	TRBV18	TRBJ1-5	TGTGCCAGCTCCCTCGACCCCGCCTCTCATCAGCCCCAGCATTTT	CASSLDPASHQPQHF
TRBD1	many	12	TRBV18	TRBJ1-2	TGTGCCAGCTCACCGGGACAGGCAGGCTACACCTTC	CASSPGQAGYTF
.	few	15	TRBV2	TRBJ1-2	TGTGCCAGCAGTGAATCAGGGACCCCCATCTATGGCTACACCTTC	CASSESGTPIYGYTF
TRBD2	many	14	TRBV6-1	TRBJ2-5	TGTGCCAGCAAACTCGGGACTGGGGGGGGGACCCAGTACTTC	CASKLGTGGGTQYF
TRBD2	.	15	TRBV11-2	TRBJ2-2	TGTGCCAGCAGTTTTACTAGCGGGAGCTCCGGGGAGCTGTTTTTT	CASSFTSGSSGELFF
TRBD2	many	15	TRBV15	TRBJ2-1	TGTGCCACCAGCAGAGAGACTAGCGGGAGCGATGAGCAGTTCTTC	CATSRETSGSDEQFF
TRBD2	many	16	TRBV7-9	TRBJ2-5	TGTGCCAGCACCCTCCTCGGACTAGCGCTTCAAGAGACCCAGTACTTC	CASTLLGLALQETQYF
.	few	14	TRBV19	TRBJ2-5	TGTGCCAGTGGTGACAGGCGGACCCAAGAGACCCAGTACTTC	CASGDRRTQETQYF
.	many	13	TRBV12-3/TRBV12-4	TRBJ1-2	TGTGCCAGCAGCCCCGGGATGGCCTATGGCTACACCTTC	CASSPGMAYGYTF
.	.	14	TRBV5-1	TRBJ2-5	TGCGCCAGCAGCGCCAATGGATTCCAAGAGACCCAGTACTTC	CASSANGFQETQYF
.	few	14	TRBV9	TRBJ1-2	TGTGCCAGCAGCGTAGCCGGGGCTTGGGATGGCTACACCTTC	CASSVAGAWDGYTF
.	many	14	TRBV20-1	TRBJ1-3	TGCAGTGCTAGGGGAGGGGGTTTTGGAAACACCATATATTTT	CSARGGGFGNTIYF
.	many	15	TRBV19	TRBJ1-2	TGTGCCAGTAGTTCCGATCCGGGACAACTGGGGGGCTACACCTTC	CASSSDPGQLGGYTF
.	.	14	TRBV12-3/TRBV12-4	TRBJ2-4	TGTGCCAGCAGCCCCGCCGGCCCCGTAAACATTCAGTACTTC	CASSPAGPVNIQYF
.	many	12	TRBV6-2/TRBV6-3	TRBJ2-7	TGTGCCAGCAGTTACGGCAGGGGCGAGCAGTACTTC	CASSYGRGEQYF